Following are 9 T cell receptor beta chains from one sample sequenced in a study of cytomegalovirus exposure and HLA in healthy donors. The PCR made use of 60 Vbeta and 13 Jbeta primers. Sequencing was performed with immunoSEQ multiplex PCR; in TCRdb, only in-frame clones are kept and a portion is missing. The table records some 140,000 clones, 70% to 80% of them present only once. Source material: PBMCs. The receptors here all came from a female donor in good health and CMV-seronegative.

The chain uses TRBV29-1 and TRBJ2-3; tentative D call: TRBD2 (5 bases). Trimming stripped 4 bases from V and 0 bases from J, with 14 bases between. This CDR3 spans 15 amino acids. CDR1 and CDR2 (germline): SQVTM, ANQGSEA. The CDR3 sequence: CSVVKSGLSTDTQYF. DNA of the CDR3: TGCAGCGTTGTCAAGAGCGGCCTCAGCACAGATACGCAGTATTTT.

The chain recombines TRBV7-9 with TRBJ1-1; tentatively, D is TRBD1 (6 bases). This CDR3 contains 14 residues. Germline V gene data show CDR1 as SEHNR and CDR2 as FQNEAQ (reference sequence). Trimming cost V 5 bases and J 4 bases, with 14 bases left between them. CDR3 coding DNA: TGTGCCAGCAGCACCCAACAGGGTGGCACTGAAGCTTTCTTT. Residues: CASSTQQGGTEAFF.

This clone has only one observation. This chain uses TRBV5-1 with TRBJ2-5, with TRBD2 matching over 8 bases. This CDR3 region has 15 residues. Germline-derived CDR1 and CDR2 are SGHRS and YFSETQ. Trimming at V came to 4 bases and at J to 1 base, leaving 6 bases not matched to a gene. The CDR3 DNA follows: TGCGCCAGCAGCCTTCCCGGACTAGCCCAAGAGACCCAGTACTTC. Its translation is CASSLPGLAQETQYF.

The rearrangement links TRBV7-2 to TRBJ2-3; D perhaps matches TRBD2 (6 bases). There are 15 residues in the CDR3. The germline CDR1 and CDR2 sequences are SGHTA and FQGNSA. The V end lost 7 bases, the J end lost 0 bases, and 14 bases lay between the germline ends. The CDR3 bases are TGTGCCAGCACCCTATTAGCGGTTAGCACAGATACGCAGTATTTT. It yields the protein CASTLLAVSTDTQYF.

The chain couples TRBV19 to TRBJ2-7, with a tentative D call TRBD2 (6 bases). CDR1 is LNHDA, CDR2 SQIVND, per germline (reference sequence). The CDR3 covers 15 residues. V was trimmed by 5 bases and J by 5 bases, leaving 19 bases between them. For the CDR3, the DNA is TGTGCCAGTAGTGAACGCCGGGGACTCGCCGACGAGCAGTACTTC. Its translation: CASSERRGLADEQYF.

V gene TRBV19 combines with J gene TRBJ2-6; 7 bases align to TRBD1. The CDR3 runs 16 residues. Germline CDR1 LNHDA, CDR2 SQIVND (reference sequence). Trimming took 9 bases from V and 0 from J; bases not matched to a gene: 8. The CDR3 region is CASYRGTSSGANVLTF. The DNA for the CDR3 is TGTGCCAGCTACAGGGGAACCAGCTCTGGGGCCAACGTCCTGACTTTC.

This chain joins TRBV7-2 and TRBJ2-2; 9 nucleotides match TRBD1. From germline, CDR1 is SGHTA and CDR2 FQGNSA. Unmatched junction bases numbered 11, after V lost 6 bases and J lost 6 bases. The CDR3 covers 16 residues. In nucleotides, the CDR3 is TGTGCCAGCAGACCCCCCGGGACAGGGAGGGCCGGGGAGCTGTTTTTT. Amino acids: CASRPPGTGRAGELFF. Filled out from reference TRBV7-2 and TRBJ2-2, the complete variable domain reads GAGVSQSPSNKVTEKGKDVELRCDPISGHTALYWYRQSLGQGLEFLIYFQGNSAPDKSGLPSDRFSAERTGGSVSTLTIQRTQQEDSAVYLCASRPPGTGRAGELFFGEGSRLTVL.

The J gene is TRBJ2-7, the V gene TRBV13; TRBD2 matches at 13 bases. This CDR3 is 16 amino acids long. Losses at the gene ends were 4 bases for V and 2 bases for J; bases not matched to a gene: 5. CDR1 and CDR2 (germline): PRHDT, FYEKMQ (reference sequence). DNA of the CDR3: TGTGCCAGCAGCTCCGAAGGACTAGCGGGAGCCTACGAGCAGTACTTC. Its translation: CASSSEGLAGAYEQYF.

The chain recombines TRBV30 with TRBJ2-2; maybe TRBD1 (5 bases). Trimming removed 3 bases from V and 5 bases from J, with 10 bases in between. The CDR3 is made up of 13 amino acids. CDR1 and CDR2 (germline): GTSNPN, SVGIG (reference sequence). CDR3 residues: CAWSQGNTGELFF. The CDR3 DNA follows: TGTGCCTGGAGCCAGGGTAATACCGGGGAGCTGTTTTTT.